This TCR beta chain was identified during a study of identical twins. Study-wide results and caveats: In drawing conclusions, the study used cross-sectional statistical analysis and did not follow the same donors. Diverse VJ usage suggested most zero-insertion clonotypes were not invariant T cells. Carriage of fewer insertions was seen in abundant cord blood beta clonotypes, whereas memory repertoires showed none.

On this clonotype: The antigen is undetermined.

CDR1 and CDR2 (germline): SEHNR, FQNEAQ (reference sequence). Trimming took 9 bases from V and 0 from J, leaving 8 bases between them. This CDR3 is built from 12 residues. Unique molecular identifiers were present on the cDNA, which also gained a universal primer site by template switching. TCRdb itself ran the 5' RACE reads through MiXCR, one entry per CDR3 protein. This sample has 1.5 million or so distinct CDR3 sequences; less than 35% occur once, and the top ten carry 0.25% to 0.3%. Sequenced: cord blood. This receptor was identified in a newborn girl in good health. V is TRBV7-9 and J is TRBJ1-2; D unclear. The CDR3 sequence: CASQISNYGYTF. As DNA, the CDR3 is TGTGCCAGTCAGATTTCTAACTATGGCTACACCTTC.